This T cell receptor (beta chain) was sequenced for a study of quantifying T cell responses using KT2 cells. For the study at large: RNA was reverse transcribed with TCR alpha and beta constant-region primers.

This clonotype appeared a few times. There are 14 residues in the CDR3. The germline gives CDR1 SGHTA, CDR2 FQGNSA. With 5 bases clipped from V and 4 bases from J, the junction kept 4 bases outside the gene matches. An oligo carrying a UMI was ligated to the cDNA 3' end. First-round PCR used roughly 4 cycles and beta primers RC1.1 and RC1.2 covering TRBC1 and TRBC2. Separate processing of TCR alpha and beta chains began at the second PCR. A single record per CDR3 protein comes from TCRdb applying MiXCR to the UMI-ligation and nested PCR reads. Of approximately 41,000 distinct CDR3 sequences detected, over 15% appear once; the ten largest clones hold roughly two fifths.

Sequences were obtained from PBMCs spiked with cells of the T cell clone KT2. This sequence originates from a human donor. V usage is TRBV7-2 and J usage is TRBJ1-5, with 8 bases that match TRBD1. The CDR3 spells CASSLGQGNQPQHF. The CDR3 DNA is TGTGCCAGCAGCCTTGGACAGGGAAATCAGCCCCAGCATTTT.